The 12 T cell receptor beta chains presented below share a single source sample, sequenced in a study of shared T cell receptors in the human thymus. Assay: immunoSEQ multiplex PCR; the TCRdb copy retains only in-frame clones and omits some. Among approximately 760,000 clones listed, roughly 88% were seen once. These data are also associated with another study on human thymus T cells.

The sequenced sample consisted of thymocytes. These receptors originate from a girl under three years old with a congenital heart defect.

In regard to this clone: In the same sample, other DNA sequences code for this CDR3. The chain carries TRBV10-3 and TRBJ1-2, with TRBD1 matching over 7 bases. V dropped 9 bases and J dropped 6; count of bases not matched to a gene: 16. Germline CDR1 reads ENHRY; CDR2 reads SYGVKD. This CDR3 spans 15 amino acids. The CDR3 reads CAISTGASPMDGYTF. In DNA, the CDR3 is TGTGCCATTAGTACAGGGGCGAGCCCCATGGATGGCTACACCTTC.

This clone was seen just once. The V and J genes are TRBV4-3 and TRBJ2-1; 7 bases are shared with TRBD2. This CDR3 contains 16 residues. With V trimmed by 3 bases and J by 5 bases, 10 bases remained unmatched. The germline V gene encodes CDR1 LGHNA and CDR2 YSLEER. CDR3 DNA: TGCGCCAGCAGCCACGAGACTAGCAGATGTCACAATGAGCAGTTCTTC. It is translated as CASSHETSRCHNEQFF.

CDR3 coding DNA: TGTGCCAGCAGCGGGCCGGGGTCGAACACTGAAGCTTTCTTT. This sequence encodes CASSGPGSNTEAFF. The V call is TRBV6-1, the J call TRBJ1-1; D gene unclear. CDR1 is MNHNS, CDR2 SASEGT, per germline. This CDR3 region has 14 residues. The ends were cut back, 6 bases at V and 1 base at J, with 12 bases in the middle.

This rearrangement joins TRBV5-6 to TRBJ2-3, with D tentatively TRBD2 (5 bases). V was shortened by 4 bases and J by 0 bases, with 12 bases between the two germline ends. CDR1 and CDR2 from the germline V gene are SGHDT and YYEEEE. The CDR3 spans 15 residues. This CDR3 reads CASSARVASTDTQYF. The CDR3 region has the DNA TGTGCCAGCAGCGCGCGGGTAGCTAGCACAGATACGCAGTATTTT.

CDR3 in amino acids: CASRPQKCSSRPNTEAFF. The CDR3 DNA sequence: TGTGCCAGCAGGCCCCAAAAATGTAGTTCGAGGCCGAACACTGAAGCTTTCTTT. The chain uses TRBV27 and TRBJ1-1; D gene unclear. The germline V gene has CDR1 MNHEY and CDR2 SMNVEV (reference sequence). V gave up 6 bases and J gave up 1 base, with 24 bases separating them. CDR3 size: 18 residues.

The chain joins TRBV6-5 to TRBJ1-1; the D gene is possibly TRBD1 (5 bases). The CDR3 has 14 residues. V dropped 4 bases and J dropped 3 bases, with 12 bases sitting between them. Germline V gene lookup returns CDR1 MNHEY and CDR2 SVGAGI. The chain's CDR3 is CASSSISGYTEAFF. DNA of the CDR3: TGTGCCAGCAGTTCGATTTCAGGGTACACTGAAGCTTTCTTT.

The genes are TRBV4-1 and TRBJ2-1; 9 nucleotides line up with TRBD1. The CDR3 is made up of 18 amino acids. Per the germline V gene, CDR1 is MGHRA and CDR2 is YSYEKL. The V gene end was trimmed by 0 bases and the J gene end by 1 base; junction bases not matched to a gene: 7. The CDR3 DNA sequence: TGCGCCAGCAGCCAAGAAGGGACAGGGCGTAAGTCCTACAATGAGCAGTTCTTC. Protein product: CASSQEGTGRKSYNEQFF.

The V gene is TRBV6-1, the J gene TRBJ2-3, with D unresolved. CDR3 length: 14 residues. Germline-derived CDR1 and CDR2 are MNHNS and SASEGT. Trimming removed 5 bases at V and 2 bases at J, with 11 bases between. CDR3 in amino acids: CASSNRFLTDTQYF. The CDR3 DNA is TGTGCCAGCAGTAACAGATTTCTCACAGATACGCAGTATTTT.

V and J are TRBV28 and TRBJ2-7; 9 bases match TRBD1. The CDR3 loop spans 19 amino acids. V lost 10 bases and J lost 1; bases outside the gene matches: 23. The germline V gene encodes CDR1 MDHEN and CDR2 SYDVKM. The CDR3 DNA is TGTGCCACCTTTCCCCGGGACAGGGCCGTACACATCCATTCCTACGAGCAGTACTTC. Its protein is CATFPRDRAVHIHSYEQYF.

The genes are TRBV5-1 and TRBJ2-7, with 10 bases matching TRBD1. The CDR3 is 16 amino acids. The junction had 11 bases not matched to a gene; V was cut back by 7 bases and J by 1 base. The V gene's germline CDR1 is SGHRS and CDR2 YFSETQ. The CDR3 reads CASSAGQGGPSYEQYF. Here the CDR3 DNA reads TGCGCCAGCTCCGCCGGACAGGGGGGACCGTCCTACGAGCAGTACTTC.

This clone is a singleton in its sample. CDR3 residues: CASSRQNSPLHF. The DNA of the CDR3 is TGTGCCAGCAGTCGACAGAATTCACCCCTCCACTTT. The gene calls are TRBV27 and TRBJ1-6, with D perhaps matching TRBD1 (5 bases). Trimming stripped 5 bases from V and 7 bases from J, with 6 bases between. CDR3 length: 12 residues. Germline-derived CDR1 and CDR2 are MNHEY and SMNVEV (reference sequence).

V gene TRBV5-4 combines with J gene TRBJ2-1, with a possible D match to TRBD1 (6 bases). Trimming stripped 2 bases from V and 7 bases from J, with 19 bases between. Germline V lookup: CDR1 SGHNT, CDR2 YYREEE (reference sequence). This CDR3 has 16 residues. CDR3 DNA: TGTGCCAGCAGCTTTCTACCGTCAGGGGTACGGAATGAGCAGTTCTTC. This codes for CASSFLPSGVRNEQFF.